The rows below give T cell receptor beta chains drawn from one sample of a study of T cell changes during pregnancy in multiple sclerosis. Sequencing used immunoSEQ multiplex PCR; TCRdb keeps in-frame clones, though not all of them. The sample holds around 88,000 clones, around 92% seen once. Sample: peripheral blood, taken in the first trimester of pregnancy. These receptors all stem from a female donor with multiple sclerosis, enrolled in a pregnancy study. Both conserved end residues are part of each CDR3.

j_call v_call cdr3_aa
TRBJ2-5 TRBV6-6 CASSNVGAETQYF
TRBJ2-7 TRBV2 CASDDRGSYEQYF
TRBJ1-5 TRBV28 CASEDTGQPQHF
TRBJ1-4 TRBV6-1 CASSERLREKLFF
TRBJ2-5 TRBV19 CASRGLAGGGLPYQETQYF
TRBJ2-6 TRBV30 CAWSVLISGQGEGGANVLTF
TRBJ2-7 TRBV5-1 CASSTTGGGGNPYEQYF
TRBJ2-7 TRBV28 CASSYSVSSYEQYF
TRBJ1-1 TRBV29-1 CSVSRTAMNTEAFF
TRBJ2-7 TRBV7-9 CARNRGQREDKDYEQYF
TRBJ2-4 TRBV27 CASSPAGVAKNIQYF
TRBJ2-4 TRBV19 CASSIESSGRIKNIQYF
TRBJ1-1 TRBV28 CASRRTGVSTEAFF
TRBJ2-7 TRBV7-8 CASSLLSSSYEQYF
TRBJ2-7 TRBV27 CASSLSNGRGYEQYF
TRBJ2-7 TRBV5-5 CASSLSGTGVFEQYF
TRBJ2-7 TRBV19 CASSRLAGEYEQYF
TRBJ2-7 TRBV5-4 CASSLQGGYEQYF
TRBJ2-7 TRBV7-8 CASSVYSYEQYF
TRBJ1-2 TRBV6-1 CASDLGTGSYGYTF
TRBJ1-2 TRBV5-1 CASSFFGTGDYNGYTF
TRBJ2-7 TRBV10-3 CAISARQNSYEQYF
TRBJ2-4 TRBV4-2 CASSQVAGRTKNIQYF
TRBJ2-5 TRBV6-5 CASSTGALTQYF
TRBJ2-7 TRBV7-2 CASSFRQGTYEQYF
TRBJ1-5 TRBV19 CASNHQGVFQPQHF
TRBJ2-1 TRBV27 CASSFSSGYNEQFF
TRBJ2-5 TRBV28 CASSLGSQVETQYF
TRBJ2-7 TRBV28 CASSFWTSDIHQINYEQYF
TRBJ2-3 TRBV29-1 CRTSEDTDTQYF
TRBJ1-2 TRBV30 CAWSVLGGGYGYTF
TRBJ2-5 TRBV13 CASSLRTSGMETQYF
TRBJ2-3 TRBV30 CAWTQGPDTQYF
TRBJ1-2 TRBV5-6 CASSFMTTGKNYGYTF
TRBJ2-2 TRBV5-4 CASSSGERTGELFF
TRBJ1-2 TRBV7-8 CACDQGKNGYTF
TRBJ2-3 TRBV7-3 CASSRLAGGRRDTQYF
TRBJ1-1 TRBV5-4 CASSLAGRGEAFF
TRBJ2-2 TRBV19 CASSLDRVWGELFF
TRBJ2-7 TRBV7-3 CASSLTGGPSEQYF
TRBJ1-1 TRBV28 CASRGTYTEAFF
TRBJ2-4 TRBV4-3 CASSPTSGTGGGNIQYF
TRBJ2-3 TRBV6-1 CASSEGYGGSGDTQYF
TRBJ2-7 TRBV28 CASSSRTGGFYEQYF
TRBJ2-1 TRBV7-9 CASSFTVTHNEQFF
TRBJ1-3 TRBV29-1 CSVGLGSSGNTIYF
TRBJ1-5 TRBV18 CASSATRDRNQPQHF
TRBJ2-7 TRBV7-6 CASSPEGSGTGTYEQYF
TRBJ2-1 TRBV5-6 CASSLEGADEQFF
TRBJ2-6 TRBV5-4 CASSTGTAGGGANVLTF
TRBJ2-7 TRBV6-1 CASSEVPRLAGNSYEQYF
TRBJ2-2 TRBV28 CASSRLSGANTGELFF
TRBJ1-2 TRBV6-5 CASTAGGIGLYGYTF
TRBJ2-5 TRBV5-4 CASSQDRAETQYF
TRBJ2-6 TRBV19 CASSMNRAGANVLTF
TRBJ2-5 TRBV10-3 CAISEPGQGVETQYF
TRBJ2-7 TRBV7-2 CASSLLAGGPHYEQYF